This T cell receptor (beta chain) derives from a study of CD8 T cells in Susac syndrome. V lost 0 bases, J lost 7 bases, and 4 bases lay in between. The germline gives CDR1 GTSNPN, CDR2 SVGIG (reference sequence). The CDR3 is 11 residues long. The authors reverse transcribed roughly 0.5 to 1 ug RNA with random hexamers. Via MiXCR, TCRdb re-called the immunoSEQ multiplex PCR reads, giving one row per CDR3 protein. The sample lists fewer than 70,000 distinct CDR3 sequences; 95% were seen once. Sequences were obtained from CD8+ T cells from PBMCs. V gene TRBV30 combines with J gene TRBJ2-1, with D uncertain. This sequence was found in a human donor in good health. CDR3 protein: CAWSVYNEQFF. As DNA, the CDR3 is TGTGCCTGGAGTGTATATAATGAGCAGTTCTTC.